The clone carrying this TCR beta chain was seen a handful of times. The antigen remains undetermined. V trimming: 5 bases; J trimming: 2 bases; junction bases outside the gene matches: 2. CDR1 is ENHRY and CDR2 is SYGVKD in the germline V gene. The CDR3 has 14 amino acids. These data come from a study of blood T cells in healthy people across ages. Across the study: The template switching approach captured approximately one barcoded beta molecule for every two T cells.

Study results and caveats: Greater diversity and more naive CD4+ cells were seen in long-lived donors than in aged donors. Older age coincided with a roughly linear decline in TCR beta diversity per million T cells.

Donor samples were obtained from healthy Caucasian individuals from Russia, aged 6 to 90. Combining a sample-barcoded 5' primer with a J-beta primer mix, a second PCR ran for 7 to 11 cycles. In TCRdb, the 5' RACE reads were re-called with MiXCR into one record per CDR3 protein. Counted here are nearly 800,000 distinct CDR3 sequences, roughly three fifths occurring once; the ten biggest clones make up approximately 24%. The sequenced material came from blood. The chain links TRBV10-3 to TRBJ2-7; 11 bases are a match to TRBD2. This TCR came from a man between 35 and 55 years old in good health. CDR3 coding DNA: TGTGCCATCAGTATAGCGGGAGGGACCTACGAGCAGTACTTC. This sequence encodes CAISIAGGTYEQYF.